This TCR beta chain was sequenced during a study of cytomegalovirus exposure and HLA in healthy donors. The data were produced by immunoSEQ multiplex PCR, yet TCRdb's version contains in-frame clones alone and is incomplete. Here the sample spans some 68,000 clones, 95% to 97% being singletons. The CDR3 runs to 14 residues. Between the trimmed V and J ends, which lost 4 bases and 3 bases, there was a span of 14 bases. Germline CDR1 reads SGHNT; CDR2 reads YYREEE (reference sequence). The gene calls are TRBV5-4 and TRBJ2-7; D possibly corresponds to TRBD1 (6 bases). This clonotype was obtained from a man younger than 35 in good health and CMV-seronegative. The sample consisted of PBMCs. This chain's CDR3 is CASSPGQRLYEQYF. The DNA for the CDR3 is TGTGCCAGCAGCCCAGGACAGAGGCTCTACGAGCAGTACTTC.